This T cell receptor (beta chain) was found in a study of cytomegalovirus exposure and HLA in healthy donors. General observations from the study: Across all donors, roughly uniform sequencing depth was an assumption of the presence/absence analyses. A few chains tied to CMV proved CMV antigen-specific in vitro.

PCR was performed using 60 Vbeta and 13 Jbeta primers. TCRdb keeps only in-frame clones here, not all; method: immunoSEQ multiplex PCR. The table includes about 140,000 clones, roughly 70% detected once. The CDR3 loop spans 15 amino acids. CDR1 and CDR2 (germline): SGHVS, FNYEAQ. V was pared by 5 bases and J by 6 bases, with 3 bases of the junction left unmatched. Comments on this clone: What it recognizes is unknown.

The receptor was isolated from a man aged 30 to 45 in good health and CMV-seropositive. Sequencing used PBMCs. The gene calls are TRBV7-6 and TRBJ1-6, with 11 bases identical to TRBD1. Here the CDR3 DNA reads TGTGCCAGCAGCCGAGGGACAGGGGGTAATTCACCCCTCCACTTT. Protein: CASSRGTGGNSPLHF.